This T cell receptor (beta chain) was recorded in a study of multiple sclerosis patients with progressive multifocal leukoencephalopathy. The time point here: time of PML onset. All patients had prior interferon beta, and all PML patients were female. The survey-level immunoSEQ assay was used. Some clones are missing from TCRdb's copy, which holds only in-frame ones; the method was immunoSEQ multiplex PCR. The top ten hold approximately 6% of the sample, which has roughly 30,000 clones, 87% seen once. V lost 3 bases and J lost 6, with 12 bases in between. CDR3 length equals 14 residues. Looked up from germline, CDR1 is SGHDN and CDR2 is FVKESK. This clone was counted only a few times.

The TCR was taken from a woman in her 40s with progressive multifocal leukoencephalopathy. V usage is TRBV14 and J usage is TRBJ2-1; perhaps TRBD2 as D (5 bases). This specimen consisted of PBMCs, obtained from a patient treated with natalizumab. DNA for the CDR3: TGTGCCAGCAGCCAGAGACTAACTGTCAATGAGCAGTTCTTC. Amino acid sequence: CASSQRLTVNEQFF.